The clone carrying this T cell receptor beta chain was detected many times. The CDR3 contains 16 residues. In germline, CDR1 is KGHSH, CDR2 LQKENI. After removal of 3 bases from V and 1 base from J, the junction contained 4 bases not matched to a gene. The data stem from a study of CDR3 diversity in severe acne. TCRdb re-derived calls from the PCR reads in MiXCR, one entry per CDR3 protein. There are tens of thousands of distinct CDR3 sequences in the sample; around 50% occur only once, and roughly an eighth lies in the top ten. V usage is TRBV18 and J usage is TRBJ2-3, with TRBD2 matching over 10 bases. The clonotype originates from a male donor in good health, without acne. Sequences were obtained from blood. The CDR3 reads CASSPPAGGGTDTQYF. In DNA, the CDR3 is TGTGCCAGCTCACCCCCAGCGGGAGGGGGCACAGATACGCAGTATTTT.